These T cell receptor beta chains were read from a single sample in a study of blood T cell repertoires in COVID-19. The repertoire was sequenced with immunoSEQ multiplex PCR; TCRdb's copy has only in-frame clones and lacks some. The profile shows 90,000 or so clones, about nine tenths of them singletons. Input material: peripheral blood. The receptors stem from a man in his sixties with COVID-19, enrolled during active disease. Both conserved end residues are part of each CDR3. The D gene is left open where the match is weak. Clone sizes are given selectively: once, few, many, or a class where the clone is expanded.

TRBJ1-3	TRBV7-9	-	TRBD1	TGTGCCAGCAGCTCTTACAGGGGCACACCTTCCGGGGGAAACACCATATATTTT	CASSSYRGTPSGGNTIYF
TRBJ1-2	TRBV18	-	TRBD1	TGTGCCAGCTCCCCGGACAGGGTAGGCTATGGCTACACCTTC	CASSPDRVGYGYTF
TRBJ2-2	TRBV12-5	-	-	TGTGCTAGTGGTTTGATCCAGACAGCTACCGGGGAGCTGTTTTTT	CASGLIQTATGELFF
TRBJ1-2	TRBV5-1	-	TRBD1	TGCGCCAGCAGCCTCCTCGACAGGGCGGTTGGCTACACCTTC	CASSLLDRAVGYTF
TRBJ2-1	TRBV7-6	-	-	TGTGCCAGCAGCTTAGGCGAGGGGGGGTACAATGAGCAGTTCTTC	CASSLGEGGYNEQFF
TRBJ1-4	TRBV2	-	-	TGTGCCGGCAGGGACACAGTTAATGAAAAACTGTTTTTT	CAGRDTVNEKLFF
TRBJ1-2	TRBV9	-	-	TGTGCCAGCGCACGTAGTAGTTTAACCTATGGCTACACCTTC	CASARSSLTYGYTF
TRBJ1-1	TRBV6-1	few	-	TGTGCCAGCAGTGAAGCTCGGGAGGGCACTGAAGCTTTCTTT	CASSEAREGTEAFF
TRBJ1-1	TRBV15	-	-	TGTGCCACCAGCAGAGATAAAAAATCGAACACTGAAGCTTTCTTT	CATSRDKKSNTEAFF
TRBJ2-7	TRBV27	-	TRBD2	TGTGCCAGCTTCGGGAGGACCTACGAGCAGTACTTC	CASFGRTYEQYF
TRBJ1-1	TRBV11-3	-	-	TGTGCCAGCAGCGTCAGGGTCACTGAAGCTTTCTTT	CASSVRVTEAFF
TRBJ1-4	TRBV28	-	TRBD1	TGTGCCAGCAGTAGAAACAGGGGGGAGAGCGAAAAACTGTTTTTT	CASSRNRGESEKLFF
TRBJ2-5	TRBV19	-	TRBD1	TGTGCCAGTAGTATGACAGGGTTAGGAGAGACCCAGTACTTC	CASSMTGLGETQYF
TRBJ2-1	TRBV12-3/TRBV12-4	-	TRBD1	TGTGCCAGCACCCGGGACAGGGGTGAGCAGTTCTTC	CASTRDRGEQFF
TRBJ1-1	TRBV5-1	-	-	TGCGCCAGCAGCTTGGAGCATGGCCAGGGTGGCACTGAAGCTTTCTTT	CASSLEHGQGGTEAFF
TRBJ2-3	TRBV18	-	TRBD1	TGTGCCAGCTCATTGGACAGGGGAGATACGCAGTATTTT	CASSLDRGDTQYF
TRBJ2-1	TRBV11-2	-	-	TGTGCCAGCAGCTTAGATTGGGGACTCGCGGGACTGTTCTTC	CASSLDWGLAGLFF
TRBJ1-1	TRBV19	-	TRBD1	TGTGCCAGTAGTATCGACAGGGGTACCCCTGAAGCTTTCTTT	CASSIDRGTPEAFF
TRBJ2-1	TRBV5-1	-	-	TGCGCCAGCAGCTTGGAGGTTCGAGCGGCCCACTACAATGAGCAGTTCTTC	CASSLEVRAAHYNEQFF
TRBJ2-2	TRBV7-2	-	-	TGTGCCAGCAGCTCCGAGGGCTCTATCACCGGGGAGCTGTTTTTT	CASSSEGSITGELFF
TRBJ2-3	TRBV27	-	TRBD2	TGTGCCAGCAGTTTGGGGGGGAGGGCCGCAGATACGCAGTATTTT	CASSLGGRAADTQYF
TRBJ2-1	TRBV9	-	-	TGTGCCAGCAGCGTAGCTACGGGGATCCAAGTCAATGAGCAGTTCTTC	CASSVATGIQVNEQFF
TRBJ1-6	TRBV5-1	-	TRBD1	TGCGCCAGCAGCTCCCTAGGACAGGGAGATTCACCCCTCCACTTT	CASSSLGQGDSPLHF
TRBJ2-2	TRBV7-7	-	-	TGTGCTAGCACTAAGGGGGGGACACCCACCGGGGAGCTGTTTTTT	CASTKGGTPTGELFF
TRBJ2-5	TRBV9	-	-	TGTGCCAGCAGCGACCCCGTCTTTCAGGGGATCCAAGAGACCCAGTACTTC	CASSDPVFQGIQETQYF
TRBJ2-7	TRBV6-2/TRBV6-3	-	TRBD2	TGTGCCAGCAGTTACGGAAGCGGGAGCTTCTACGAGCAGTACTTC	CASSYGSGSFYEQYF
TRBJ1-2	TRBV4-1	-	-	TGCGCCAGCAGCCACCCAGAAGAGCGTGGCTACACCTTC	CASSHPEERGYTF
TRBJ2-7	TRBV29-1	-	TRBD2	TGCAGCGTTGAAGATGAGTCTAGCGGCTACGAGCAGTACTTC	CSVEDESSGYEQYF
TRBJ1-6	TRBV28	-	-	TGTGCCAGCAGTTTAATTCCCAGCTCCTATAATTCACCCCTCCACTTT	CASSLIPSSYNSPLHF
TRBJ1-2	TRBV24-1	-	TRBD1	TGTGCCACCAGTGATTCCTCCGACAGGGTAGGCTACACCTTC	CATSDSSDRVGYTF
TRBJ1-1	TRBV11-2	-	-	TGTGCCAGCAGCGTCCGGGTCCGAGCTTTCTTT	CASSVRVRAFF
TRBJ2-2	TRBV7-3	-	TRBD1	TGTGCCAGCCGGATGGACAGGGCGGGCGGGGAGCTGTTTTTT	CASRMDRAGGELFF
TRBJ2-1	TRBV5-6	-	TRBD2	TGTGCCAGCAGCTTGAACCGATACGGGGGGGAGCAGTTCTTC	CASSLNRYGGEQFF
TRBJ1-1	TRBV4-1	-	-	TGCGCCAGCAGCCAAGGAACACCGGGACAAACGAACACTGAAGCTTTCTTT	CASSQGTPGQTNTEAFF
TRBJ2-1	TRBV2	-	-	TGTGCCAGCAGTACCCCCAATAGCTCCTACAATGAGCAGTTCTTC	CASSTPNSSYNEQFF
TRBJ2-3	TRBV11-2	-	TRBD2	TGTGCCAGCAGCTTAGGACTAGCGGGAGATACGCAGTATTTT	CASSLGLAGDTQYF
TRBJ1-2	TRBV6-2/TRBV6-3	-	-	TGTGCCAGCAGTAAGGACAGCAGCTCTTATGGCTACACCTTC	CASSKDSSSYGYTF
TRBJ2-7	TRBV7-6	-	-	TGTGCCAGCAGCTTAGAGGGCGGGACCTCCTACGAGCAGTACTTC	CASSLEGGTSYEQYF
TRBJ1-6	TRBV29-1	-	-	TGCAGCGTTGAAAGGGGTGGGTTTTCAGATTCACCCCTCCACTTT	CSVERGGFSDSPLHF
TRBJ2-3	TRBV19	-	-	TGTGCCAGTAGATCGGGACACCCCCGTGGGGATACGCAGTATTTT	CASRSGHPRGDTQYF
TRBJ2-5	TRBV2	-	TRBD1	TGTGCCAGCAGGGATGACAGGGTATCAACGGAGACCCAGTACTTC	CASRDDRVSTETQYF